This T cell receptor beta chain originates from a study of molecular identifiers for immune sequencing clone quantification. Overall study findings and caveats: Over 98% of effector molecules, but under 1% in naive cells, were held by clones with more than 20 RNA copies.

The bulk TCR libraries were made with methods described before and with listed TCR primers. Each CDR3 protein is one row after TCRdb ran MiXCR on the PCR reads. This table has 85,000 to 100,000 distinct CDR3 sequences, roughly a quarter appearing once. The CDR3 extends over 14 amino acids. Germline V gene lookup returns CDR1 SEHNR and CDR2 FQNEAQ (reference sequence). As to this clonotype: The antigen remains undetermined. The junction departs from germline at one end; a sequencing error may be responsible.

Sorted naive CD8 T cells were those defined as CD8+CD4-CCR7+CD45RA+. The rearrangement links TRBV7-9 to TRBJ2-5; 12 bases fit TRBD2. The sequenced sample consisted of naive CD8+ T cells from blood, with Jurkat cell RNA spiked in. Indicated subset: FACS-sorted CD8+CD4-CCR7+CD45RA+ naive T cells. The sequence derives from a human donor in good health. Some libraries in this study had Jurkat cell RNA spiked in. The CDR3: CAGRLLAGGETQYF. The CDR3 DNA reads as TGTGCCGGCAGGCTACTAGCGGGGGGAGAGACCCAGTACTTC.